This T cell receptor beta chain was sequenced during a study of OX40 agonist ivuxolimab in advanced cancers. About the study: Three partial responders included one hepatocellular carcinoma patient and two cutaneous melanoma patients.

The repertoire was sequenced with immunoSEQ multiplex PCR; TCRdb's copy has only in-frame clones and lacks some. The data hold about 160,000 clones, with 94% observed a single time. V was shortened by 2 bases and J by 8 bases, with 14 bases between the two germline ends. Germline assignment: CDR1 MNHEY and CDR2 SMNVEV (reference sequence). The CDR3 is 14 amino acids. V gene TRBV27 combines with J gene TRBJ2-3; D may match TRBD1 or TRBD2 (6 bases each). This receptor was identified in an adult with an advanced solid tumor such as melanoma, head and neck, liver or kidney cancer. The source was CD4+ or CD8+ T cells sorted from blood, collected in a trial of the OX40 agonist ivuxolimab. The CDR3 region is CASSLRMSGATQYF. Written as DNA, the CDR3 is TGTGCCAGCAGTTTACGCATGTCGGGGGCTACGCAGTATTTT.